The 26 T cell receptor beta chains given below trace back to one sample, sequenced in a study of T-cell reconstitution after alpha-beta-depleted transplantation in children. As it was prepared, the TCRbeta library received unique molecular identifiers. Each CDR3 protein gets one entry after TCRdb re-called the PCR reads with MiXCR. The profile shows 250,000 to 300,000 distinct CDR3 sequences, approximately 10% of them singletons. The sample here was peripheral blood, taken 180 days after TCRalphabeta/CD19-depleted stem cell transplant. The receptors originated from a male patient between 2 and 10 years old who had a stem cell transplant for chronic granulomatous disease, so the T cells may come from the graft donor.

There are many counts of this clonotype. V usage is TRBV7-2 and J usage is TRBJ2-7; 9 bases map to TRBD2. Germline V lookup: CDR1 SGHTA, CDR2 FQGNSA. The CDR3 is made up of 16 amino acids. V trimming: 1 base; J trimming: 3 bases; junction bases outside the gene matches: 7. CDR3 sequence (DNA): TGTGCCAGCAGCTTAGTACAGCTTAGCGGGGGCTACGAGCAGTACTTC. Translating gives CASSLVQLSGGYEQYF.

This clonotype occurred a few times. The chain carries TRBV28 and TRBJ2-1; D is ambiguous. The V and J ends lost 6 bases and 7 bases respectively, with 13 bases between them. The CDR3 runs to 13 residues. CDR1 and CDR2 (germline): MDHEN, SYDVKM. The CDR3 bases are TGTGCCAGCAGCGACCGATGGCGGAATGAGCAGTTCTTC. It is translated as CASSDRWRNEQFF.

This clonotype has a count of ten or more. The chain couples TRBV18 to TRBJ2-3; TRBD2 matches at 8 bases. The germline gives CDR1 KGHSH, CDR2 LQKENI. The CDR3 totals 17 residues. The J segment lost 4 bases and the V segment lost 3 bases, leaving 12 bases of the junction unmatched. The CDR3 here is CASSPQRGLKGADTQYF. The CDR3 DNA reads TGTGCCAGCTCACCCCAGCGGGGGCTTAAGGGGGCAGATACGCAGTATTTT.

The chain carries TRBV19 and TRBJ2-1, with 10 bases lining up with TRBD2. CDR1 LNHDA and CDR2 SQIVND come from the germline V gene (reference sequence). V dropped 6 bases and J dropped 5; count of bases not matched to a gene: 10. The CDR3 length is 16 residues. The CDR3 bases are TGTGCCAGTAGCCCAACCGGGACTAGCGTAAACAATGAGCAGTTCTTC. It translates to CASSPTGTSVNNEQFF.

This clonotype was observed many times. The rearrangement uses TRBV12-3 or TRBV12-4 and TRBJ2-1; 14 bases map to TRBD2. The J segment lost 9 bases and the V segment lost 3 bases, leaving 4 bases of the junction unmatched. The CDR3 runs 15 residues. CDR3 DNA: TGTGCCAGCAGTTTCGGACTAGCGGGAGGTGTTGAGCAGTTCTTC. This sequence encodes CASSFGLAGGVEQFF.

With respect to this clonotype: Just one base apart from a much larger clone, this may be a read error. The genes are TRBV5-5 and TRBJ2-7, with TRBD1 identical over 10 bases. This CDR3 has 16 amino acids. CDR1 SGHKS and CDR2 YYEKEE come from the germline V gene (reference sequence). CDR3 in amino acids: CASSWDRDRGTYEQSF. The CDR3 bases are TGTGCCAGCAGCTGGGACCGGGACAGGGGCACCTACGAGCAGTCCTTC.

This clonotype was counted many times. The V gene is TRBV20-1, the J gene TRBJ2-7; D may be TRBD1 (6 bases). Germline CDR1 DFQATT, CDR2 SNEGSKA (reference sequence). V gave up 5 bases and J gave up 7 bases, with 15 bases separating them. The CDR3 is 12 amino acids. This CDR3 reads CSADTGTREQYF. CDR3 DNA: TGCAGTGCTGATACAGGGACCCGGGAGCAGTACTTC.

This clonotype has a count of ten or more. The CDR3 DNA reads TGCAGCGTCTCAGACAGATACACCGGGGAGCTGTTTTTT. Amino acids: CSVSDRYTGELFF. V is TRBV29-1 and J is TRBJ2-2, with a possible D match to TRBD1 (5 bases). V was clipped by 6 bases and J by 3 bases, with 11 bases between them. Looked up from germline, CDR1 is SQVTM and CDR2 is ANQGSEA. CDR3 size: 13 residues.

Ten or more counts support this clonotype. This chain connects TRBV27 to TRBJ2-6; D might be TRBD1 (6 bases). With 7 bases removed from V and 0 bases from J, the gap between germline ends came to 22 bases. Germline CDR1 MNHEY, CDR2 SMNVEV (reference sequence). The CDR3 runs to 19 residues. The CDR3 is CASTGTLQFKYSGANVLTF. The CDR3 DNA reads as TGTGCCAGCACCGGGACACTTCAATTTAAATACTCTGGGGCCAACGTCCTGACTTTC.

This clonotype was seen repeatedly, ten times or more. The rearrangement uses TRBV19 and TRBJ1-5; unclear D gene. There are 14 residues in the CDR3. CDR1 is LNHDA and CDR2 is SQIVND in the germline V gene (reference sequence). V lost 6 bases and J lost 4, with 13 bases in between. The chain's CDR3 is CASREHSMNQPQHF. For the CDR3, the DNA is TGTGCCAGTAGAGAGCATAGCATGAATCAGCCCCAGCATTTT.

Details on this clonotype: Being one base from a much bigger clone, this may be a read error. This sequence joins TRBV12-3 or TRBV12-4 and TRBJ1-2; D not resolved. The ends were cut back, 10 bases at V and 3 bases at J, with 18 bases in the middle. This CDR3 has 14 amino acids. Here the CDR3 reads CATLGQICDYGYTF. As DNA, the CDR3 is TGTGCCACGTTAGGGCAGATATGTGACTATGGCTACACCTTC.

This clonotype has a handful of counts. V gene TRBV19 combines with J gene TRBJ1-2, with D possibly being TRBD1 (5 bases). CDR3 length: 13 amino acids. Trimming took off 7 bases at V and 9 bases at J, with 18 bases between the two ends. Germline values: CDR1 LNHDA, CDR2 SQIVND (reference sequence). In DNA, the CDR3 is TGTGCCAGTACCGCACCCCACCGGGGCCGCTACACCTTC. Amino acids: CASTAPHRGRYTF. Filled out from reference TRBV19 and TRBJ1-2, the complete variable domain reads DGGITQSPKYLFRKEGQNVTLSCEQNLNHDAMYWYRQDPGQGLRLIYYSQIVNDFQKGDIAEGYSVSREKKESFPLTVTSAQKNPTAFYLCASTAPHRGRYTFGSGTRLTVV.

Many counts were recorded for this clonotype. The chain has TRBV4-3 and TRBJ2-7, with 7 bases lining up with TRBD1. The CDR3 loop spans 15 amino acids. The V gene's germline CDR1 is LGHNA and CDR2 YSLEER. V was pared by 0 bases and J by 5 bases, with 7 bases of the junction left unmatched. DNA for the CDR3: TGCGCCAGCAGCCAAGATAACATTCAGGGGGACGAGCAGTACTTC. Translated, it gives CASSQDNIQGDEQYF.

This clonotype was observed many times. The chain recombines TRBV6-5 with TRBJ1-4, with D maybe TRBD1 (6 bases). The germline V gene has CDR1 MNHEY and CDR2 SVGAGI. The ends were cut back, 2 bases at V and 6 bases at J, with 10 bases in the middle. The CDR3 covers 14 residues. The CDR3 region has the DNA TGTGCCAGCAGTTACCTCGGGGGGCATGAAAAACTGTTTTTT. Protein: CASSYLGGHEKLFF.

Ten or more counts support this clonotype. The CDR3 coding sequence is TGTGCCAGCTCGCAGAGGAGAGGGGGCACTGAAGCTTTCTTT. Its protein is CASSQRRGGTEAFF. The genes are TRBV6-1 and TRBJ1-1; D is possibly TRBD1 (6 bases). The CDR3 totals 14 residues. CDR1 is MNHNS, CDR2 SASEGT, per germline. The germline V and J ends were trimmed by 8 bases and 4 bases, with 17 bases remaining between them.

This clonotype is termed medium-sized. V gene TRBV7-3 combines with J gene TRBJ2-1; D not certain. There are 12 residues in the CDR3. The germline V gene encodes CDR1 SGHTA and CDR2 FQGTGA. Trimming removed 5 bases at V and 7 bases at J, with 9 bases between. The CDR3 DNA is TGTGCCAGCAGCCCCACGGGTAATGAGCAGTTCTTC. This codes for CASSPTGNEQFF. The whole variable domain, filled in from reference TRBV7-3 and TRBJ2-1, reads GAGVSQTPSNKVTEKGKYVELRCDPISGHTALYWYRQSLGQGPEFLIYFQGTGAADDSGLPNDRFFAVRPEGSVSTLKIQRTERGDSAVYLCASSPTGNEQFFGPGTRLTVL.

Ten or more counts support this clonotype. Here the CDR3 DNA reads TGTGCCAGCAGCCCCGGGGGAGGGAATTCACCCCTCCACTTT. Its translation: CASSPGGGNSPLHF. This chain uses TRBV12-3 or TRBV12-4 with TRBJ1-6, with a tentative D call TRBD1 (5 bases). V dropped 6 bases and J dropped 7 bases, with 13 bases sitting between them. The CDR3 is 14 amino acids.

V usage is TRBV12-3 or TRBV12-4 and J usage is TRBJ1-1; D call uncertain. The CDR3 length is 14 residues. The ends were cut back, 7 bases at V and 4 bases at J, with 16 bases in the middle. The CDR3 reads CASIRGTASTEAFF. The CDR3 nucleotides are TGTGCCAGCATCCGGGGAACAGCGAGCACTGAAGCTTTCTTT.

Notes on this clonotype: This may arise from a read error, as a much more abundant clone is one base away. V is TRBV10-3 and J is TRBJ2-1, with D perhaps matching TRBD2 (5 bases). CDR1 is ENHRY and CDR2 is SYGVKD in the germline V gene. This CDR3 is built from 15 residues. The CDR3 loop reads CAFSEGSDSYNEQFF. CDR3 DNA: TGTGCCTTCAGTGAGGGTAGTGACTCCTACAATGAGCAGTTCTTC.

The gene calls are TRBV30 and TRBJ2-1; 10 bases match TRBD2. V was clipped by 2 bases and J by 5 bases; unmatched bases: 9. Germline CDR1 reads GTSNPN; CDR2 reads SVGIG (reference sequence). The CDR3 totals 16 residues. In DNA form, the CDR3 reads TGTGCCTGGAGTTACGCCGGGACTAGCGTACACAATGAGCAGTTCTTC. It yields the protein CAWSYAGTSVHNEQFF.

There are many counts of this clonotype. The V gene is TRBV12-3 or TRBV12-4, the J gene TRBJ1-4; a weak D match, TRBD1 (6 bases). With 3 bases removed from V and 5 bases from J, the gap between germline ends came to 10 bases. CDR3 size: 14 residues. CDR3 sequence (DNA): TGTGCCAGCAGTTTTAGCACAGGGAATGAAAAACTGTTTTTT. This sequence encodes CASSFSTGNEKLFF.

This clonotype was recorded at least ten times. In DNA, the CDR3 is TGTGCCAGCAGTCCCGGTTTCTCTGGAAACACCATATATTTT. The encoded protein is CASSPGFSGNTIYF. The V call is TRBV28, the J call TRBJ1-3, with unresolved D. Germline CDR1 reads MDHEN; CDR2 reads SYDVKM. The CDR3 contains 14 residues. V was shortened by 5 bases and J by 0 bases, with 8 bases between the two germline ends. Drawing the rest from reference TRBV28 and TRBJ1-3, the complete variable domain is DVKVTQSSRYLVKRTGEKVFLECVQDMDHENMFWYRQDPGLGLRLIYFSYDVKMKEKGDIPEGYSVSREKKERFSLILESASTNQTSMYLCASSPGFSGNTIYFGEGSWLTVV.

Remarks on this clonotype: With a much larger clone just one base away, this may be a read error. The chain employs TRBV6-2 or TRBV6-3 and TRBJ2-7; D remains ambiguous. Germline V gives CDR1 MNHEY, CDR2 SVGEGT. CDR3 length: 15 amino acids. The CDR3 spells CASTYDPVGIYEEYF. The CDR3 coding sequence is TGTGCCAGCACCTATGACCCGGTGGGGATATACGAGGAGTACTTC.

This clonotype was observed many times. Here the CDR3 reads CSVMTSGRIEQYF. The DNA of the CDR3 is TGCAGCGTTATGACTAGCGGGAGGATCGAGCAGTACTTC. This chain links TRBV29-1 with TRBJ2-7; TRBD2 matches at 13 bases. Unmatched junction bases numbered 4, after V lost 5 bases and J lost 6 bases. The CDR3 runs to 13 residues. CDR1 is SQVTM and CDR2 is ANQGSEA in the germline V gene.

This clonotype was seen a handful of times. The J gene is TRBJ1-3, the V gene TRBV7-9; 7 bases are shared with TRBD1. Germline CDR1 and CDR2: SEHNR and FQNEAQ (reference sequence). This CDR3 has 14 residues. Losses at the gene ends were 5 bases for V and 3 bases for J; bases not matched to a gene: 4. The CDR3 sequence: CASSPWTGGNTIYF. In DNA form, the CDR3 reads TGTGCCAGCAGCCCCTGGACAGGTGGAAACACCATATATTTT.

This clonotype was detected once. Since a much larger clone is just one base distant, this may be a read error. Given the absence of the conserved phenylalanine or tryptophan at the CDR3 end, a read error is likely. The chain carries TRBV11-1 and TRBJ2-7; D gene ambiguous. With 5 bases removed from V and 0 bases from J, the gap between germline ends came to 14 bases. The CDR3 contains 15 residues. Germline V gives CDR1 SGHAT, CDR2 FQDESV (reference sequence). CDR3 sequence (DNA): TGTGCCAGCAGCCCTCGCGGAGCAAGCTCCTACGAGCAGTACTTG. Its translation is CASSPRGASSYEQYL.